Reported below is one TCR beta chain. Its antigen is as yet unknown. The data stem from a study of cytomegalovirus exposure and HLA in healthy donors. Study findings and constraints: Relative to the approximately 670-donor mean, N-insertions were reportedly fewer in an Asian-associated ancestry cluster in a later analysis.

Researchers ran the PCR with 60 Vbeta and 13 Jbeta primers. The data were produced by immunoSEQ multiplex PCR, yet TCRdb's version contains in-frame clones alone and is incomplete. The table lists about 110,000 clones, roughly 80% of them singletons, with approximately 5.3% in the top ten. Germline CDR1 is GTSNPN and CDR2 is SVGIG (reference sequence). Trimming pared 2 bases from V and 2 bases from J, leaving 10 bases between. CDR3 length: 13 amino acids. The gene calls are TRBV30 and TRBJ2-7, with D possibly matching TRBD2 (5 bases). The clonotype originates from a female donor in good health and CMV-seropositive. The sequenced sample was PBMCs. This chain's CDR3 is CAWSRTAAYEQYF. DNA for the CDR3: TGTGCCTGGAGTCGTACAGCGGCCTACGAGCAGTACTTC.